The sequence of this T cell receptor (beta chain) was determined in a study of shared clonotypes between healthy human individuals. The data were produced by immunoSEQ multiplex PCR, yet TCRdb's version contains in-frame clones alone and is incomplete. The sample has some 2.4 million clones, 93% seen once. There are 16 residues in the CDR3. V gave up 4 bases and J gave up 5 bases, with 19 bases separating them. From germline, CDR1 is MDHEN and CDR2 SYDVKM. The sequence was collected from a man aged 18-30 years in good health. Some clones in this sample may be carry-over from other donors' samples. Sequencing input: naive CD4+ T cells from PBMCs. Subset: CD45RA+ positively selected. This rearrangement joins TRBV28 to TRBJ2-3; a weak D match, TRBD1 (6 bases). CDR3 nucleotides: TGTGCCAGCAGTTACCCCCAAGGGGGATCGGGAGATACGCAGTATTTT. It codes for CASSYPQGGSGDTQYF.